The 10 T cell receptor beta chains listed next were all sequenced from one sample in a study of cytomegalovirus exposure and HLA in healthy donors. Assay used: immunoSEQ multiplex PCR; TCRdb lists only in-frame clones, some missing. The sample has some 68,000 clones, just under 95% seen once. Sequencing was done on a sample of PBMCs. These receptors all stem from a man younger than 35 in good health and CMV-seropositive.

The V and J genes are TRBV2 and TRBJ2-1; 9 bases match TRBD2. This CDR3 spans 14 amino acids. After removal of 6 bases from V and 4 bases from J, the junction contained 4 bases not matched to a gene. Looked up from germline, CDR1 is SNHLY and CDR2 is FYNNEI. The CDR3 is CASSTSGQYNEQFF. DNA for the CDR3: TGTGCCAGCAGCACTAGCGGGCAATACAATGAGCAGTTCTTC.

This chain connects TRBV7-9 to TRBJ2-1; 8 bases are shared with TRBD2. V shed 5 bases, J shed 9 bases, and the junction held 9 bases outside the gene matches. Per germline, CDR1 SEHNR and CDR2 FQNEAQ (reference sequence). The CDR3 runs 14 residues. In nucleotides, the CDR3 is TGTGCCAGCAGCCCCCCCGTAGCGGGGCTTGAGCAGTTCTTC. Protein: CASSPPVAGLEQFF.

The chain joins TRBV6-4 to TRBJ1-1, with D unresolved. The germline gives CDR1 MRHNA, CDR2 SNTAGT. The germline V and J ends were trimmed by 4 bases and 6 bases, with 12 bases remaining between them. The CDR3 has 13 amino acids. The CDR3 here is CASSASLGSEAFF. The CDR3 DNA reads TGTGCCAGCAGTGCCTCTTTGGGCTCTGAAGCTTTCTTT.

The V call is TRBV2, the J call TRBJ2-2, with TRBD1 identical over 8 bases. The CDR3 covers 16 residues. Germline CDR1 SNHLY, CDR2 FYNNEI. The V gene end was trimmed by 7 bases and the J gene end by 1 base; junction bases not matched to a gene: 8. The CDR3 region is CASTRQGTLNTGELFF. The CDR3 DNA reads TGTGCCAGCACCAGACAGGGGACCTTGAACACCGGGGAGCTGTTTTTT.

The CDR3: CASSTQGFQGGQFF. The CDR3 DNA is TGTGCCAGCAGTACACAGGGCTTCCAGGGTGGGCAGTTCTTC. This chain joins TRBV6-1 and TRBJ2-1, with a tentative D call TRBD1 (6 bases). Germline CDR1 MNHNS, CDR2 SASEGT. V was cut by 5 bases and J by 12 bases, with 20 bases left in between. CDR3 size: 14 residues.

The chain recombines TRBV2 with TRBJ2-1; possibly TRBD2 for D (6 bases). Germline V lookup: CDR1 SNHLY, CDR2 FYNNEI. V lost 4 bases and J lost 8, with 12 bases in between. The CDR3 contains 13 residues. The CDR3 loop is CASSVGGDYEQFF. For the CDR3, the DNA is TGTGCCAGCAGTGTAGGAGGGGACTATGAGCAGTTCTTC.

This clone appeared a single time. This chain joins TRBV5-6 and TRBJ2-5; 8 bases are a match to TRBD1. The CDR3 contains 13 residues. The V segment lost 6 bases and the J segment 5 bases; nucleotides outside the gene matches: 6. The V gene's germline CDR1 is SGHDT and CDR2 YYEEEE. The CDR3 loop is CASIDQGAETQYF. CDR3 DNA sequence: TGTGCCAGCATCGACCAGGGGGCGGAGACCCAGTACTTC. The full variable domain, rest sourced from reference TRBV5-6 and TRBJ2-5, is DAGVTQSPTHLIKTRGQQVTLRCSPKSGHDTVSWYQQALGQGPQFIFQYYEEEERQRGNFPDRFSGHQFPNYSSELNVNALLLGDSALYLCASIDQGAETQYFGPGTRLLVL.

The chain carries TRBV6-5 and TRBJ2-1; 7 nucleotides align to TRBD2. V trimming: 6 bases; J trimming: 9 bases; junction bases outside the gene matches: 8. CDR1 is MNHEY and CDR2 is SVGAGI in the germline V gene. There are 13 residues in the CDR3. The CDR3 DNA reads TGTGCCAGCAGCCGGGGAGGGATGGCTGAGCAGTTCTTC. Residues: CASSRGGMAEQFF.

This chain connects TRBV19 to TRBJ2-7, with D hard to call. Germline V gene data show CDR1 as LNHDA and CDR2 as SQIVND (reference sequence). The CDR3 length is 13 residues. The V end was cut by 7 bases, the J end by 2 bases, with 12 bases between. The CDR3 loop reads CASKFPGTYEQYF. The CDR3 DNA reads as TGTGCCAGTAAATTCCCAGGAACCTACGAGCAGTACTTC. The entire variable domain, with the rest obtained from reference TRBV19 and TRBJ2-7, is as follows: DGGITQSPKYLFRKEGQNVTLSCEQNLNHDAMYWYRQDPGQGLRLIYYSQIVNDFQKGDIAEGYSVSREKKESFPLTVTSAQKNPTAFYLCASKFPGTYEQYFGPGTRLTVT.

In regard to this clone: One junction end disagrees with the germline gene, perhaps due to a read error. The CDR3 DNA sequence: TGTGCCAGCAGTTTAGGGGACTCCAACAATGCGCAGTTCTTC. This sequence encodes CASSLGDSNNAQFF. The chain joins TRBV27 to TRBJ2-1, with D maybe TRBD2 (6 bases). The CDR3 has 14 amino acids. The germline gives CDR1 MNHEY, CDR2 SMNVEV (reference sequence).